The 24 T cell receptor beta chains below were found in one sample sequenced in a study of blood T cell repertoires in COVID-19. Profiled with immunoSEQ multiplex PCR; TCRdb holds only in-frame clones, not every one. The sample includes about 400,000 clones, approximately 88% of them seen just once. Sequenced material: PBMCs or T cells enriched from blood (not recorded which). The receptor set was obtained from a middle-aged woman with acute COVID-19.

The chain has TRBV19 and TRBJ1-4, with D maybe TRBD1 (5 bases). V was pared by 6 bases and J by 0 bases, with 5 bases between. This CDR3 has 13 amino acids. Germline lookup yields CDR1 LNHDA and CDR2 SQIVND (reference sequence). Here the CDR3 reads CASRTATNEKLFF. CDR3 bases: TGTGCCAGTAGGACAGCAACTAATGAAAAACTGTTTTTT.

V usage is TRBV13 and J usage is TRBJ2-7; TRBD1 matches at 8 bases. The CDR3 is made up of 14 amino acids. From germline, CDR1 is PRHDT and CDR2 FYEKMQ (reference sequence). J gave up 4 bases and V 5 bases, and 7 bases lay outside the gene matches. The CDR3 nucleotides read TGTGCCAGCAGCAGACCGAACAGGGGGTACGAGCAGTACTTC. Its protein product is CASSRPNRGYEQYF.

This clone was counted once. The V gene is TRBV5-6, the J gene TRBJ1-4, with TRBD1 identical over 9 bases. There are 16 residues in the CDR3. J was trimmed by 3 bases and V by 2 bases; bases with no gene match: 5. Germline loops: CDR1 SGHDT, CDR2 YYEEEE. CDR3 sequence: CASSFLDRGANEKLFF. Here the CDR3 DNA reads TGTGCCAGCAGCTTTTTGGACAGGGGTGCTAATGAAAAACTGTTTTTT.

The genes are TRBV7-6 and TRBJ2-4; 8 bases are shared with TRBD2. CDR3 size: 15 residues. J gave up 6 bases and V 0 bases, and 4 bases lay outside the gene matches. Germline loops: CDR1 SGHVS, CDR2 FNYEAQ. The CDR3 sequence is CASSLAGGAGNIQYF. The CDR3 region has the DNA TGTGCCAGCAGCTTAGCCGGGGGGGCTGGAAACATTCAGTACTTC.

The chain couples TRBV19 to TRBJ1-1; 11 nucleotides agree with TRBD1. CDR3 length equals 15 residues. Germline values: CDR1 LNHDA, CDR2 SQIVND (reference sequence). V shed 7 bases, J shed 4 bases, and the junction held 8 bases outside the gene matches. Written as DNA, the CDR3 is TGTGCCAGTATGAATCAGGGACAGGGGGGCACTGAAGCTTTCTTT. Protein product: CASMNQGQGGTEAFF.

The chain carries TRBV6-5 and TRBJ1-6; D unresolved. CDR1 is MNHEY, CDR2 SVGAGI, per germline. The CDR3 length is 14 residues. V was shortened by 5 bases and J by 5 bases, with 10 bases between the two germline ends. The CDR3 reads CASSPGIHNSPLHF. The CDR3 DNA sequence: TGTGCCAGCAGTCCCGGGATCCATAATTCACCCCTCCACTTT.

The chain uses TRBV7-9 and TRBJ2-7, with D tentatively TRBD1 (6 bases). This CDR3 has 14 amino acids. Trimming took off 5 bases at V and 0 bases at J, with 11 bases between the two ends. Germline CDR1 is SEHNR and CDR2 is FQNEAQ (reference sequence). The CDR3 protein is CASSRWDISYEQYF. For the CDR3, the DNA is TGTGCCAGCAGCCGTTGGGACATCTCCTACGAGCAGTACTTC.

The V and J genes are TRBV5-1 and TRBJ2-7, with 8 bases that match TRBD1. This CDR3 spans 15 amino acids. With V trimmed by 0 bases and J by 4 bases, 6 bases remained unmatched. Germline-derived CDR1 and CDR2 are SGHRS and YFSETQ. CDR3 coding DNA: TGCGCCAGCAGCTTGGAACCAGGGGGCATATACGAGCAGTACTTC. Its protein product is CASSLEPGGIYEQYF.

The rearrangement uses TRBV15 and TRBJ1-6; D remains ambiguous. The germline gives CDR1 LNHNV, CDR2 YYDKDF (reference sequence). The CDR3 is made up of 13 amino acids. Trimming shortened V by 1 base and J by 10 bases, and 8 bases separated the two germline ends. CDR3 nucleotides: TGTGCCACCAGCAGAGTCTTTGCGTCACCCCTCCACTTT. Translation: CATSRVFASPLHF.

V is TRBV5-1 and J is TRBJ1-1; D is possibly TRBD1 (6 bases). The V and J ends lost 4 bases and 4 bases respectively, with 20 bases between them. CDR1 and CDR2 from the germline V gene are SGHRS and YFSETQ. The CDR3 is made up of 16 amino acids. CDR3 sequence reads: CASSPRDIGRGTEAFF. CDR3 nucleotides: TGCGCCAGCAGCCCCCGGGACATCGGAAGAGGCACTGAAGCTTTCTTT.

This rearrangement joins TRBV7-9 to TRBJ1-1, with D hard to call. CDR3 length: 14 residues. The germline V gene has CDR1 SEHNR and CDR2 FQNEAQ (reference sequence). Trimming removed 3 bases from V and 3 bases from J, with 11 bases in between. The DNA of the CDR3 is TGTGCCAGCAGCTTTCACGGTTCCGACACTGAAGCTTTCTTT. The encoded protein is CASSFHGSDTEAFF.

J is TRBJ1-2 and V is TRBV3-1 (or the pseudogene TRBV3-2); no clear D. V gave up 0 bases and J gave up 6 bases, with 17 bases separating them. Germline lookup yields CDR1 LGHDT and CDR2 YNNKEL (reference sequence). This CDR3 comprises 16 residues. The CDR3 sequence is CASSQEWASPTHGYTF. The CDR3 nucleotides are TGTGCCAGCAGCCAAGAGTGGGCGTCCCCAACCCATGGCTACACCTTC.

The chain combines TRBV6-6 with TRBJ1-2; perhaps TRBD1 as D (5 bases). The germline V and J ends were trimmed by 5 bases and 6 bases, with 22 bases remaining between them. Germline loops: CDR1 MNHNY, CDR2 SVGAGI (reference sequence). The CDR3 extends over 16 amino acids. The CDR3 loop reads CASSRSTGSQGDGYTF. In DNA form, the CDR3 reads TGTGCCAGCAGTCGATCCACCGGGTCCCAAGGGGATGGCTACACCTTC.

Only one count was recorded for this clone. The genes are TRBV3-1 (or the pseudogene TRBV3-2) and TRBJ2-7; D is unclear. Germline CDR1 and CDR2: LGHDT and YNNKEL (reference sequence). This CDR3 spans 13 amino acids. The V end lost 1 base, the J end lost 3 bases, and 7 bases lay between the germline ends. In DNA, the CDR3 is TGTGCCAGCAGCCAAGTCTACGGCTACGAGCAGTACTTC. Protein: CASSQVYGYEQYF.

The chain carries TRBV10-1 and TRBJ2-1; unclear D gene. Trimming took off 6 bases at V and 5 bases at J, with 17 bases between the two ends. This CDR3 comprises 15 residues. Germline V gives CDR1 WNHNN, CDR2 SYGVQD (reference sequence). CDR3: CASSASSPLNNEQFF. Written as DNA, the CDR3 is TGCGCCAGCAGCGCCTCAAGCCCCCTTAACAATGAGCAGTTCTTC.

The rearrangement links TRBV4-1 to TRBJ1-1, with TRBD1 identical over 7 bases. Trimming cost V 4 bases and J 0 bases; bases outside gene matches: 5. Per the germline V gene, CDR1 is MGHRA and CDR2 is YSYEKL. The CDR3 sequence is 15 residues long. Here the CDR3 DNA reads TGCGCCAGCAGCCGAGACAGGGACATGAACACTGAAGCTTTCTTT. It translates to CASSRDRDMNTEAFF.

As DNA, the CDR3 is TGTGCCAGCAGCCTGACAGGGGCGGAGGGGGAGACCCAGTACTTC. Translated: CASSLTGAEGETQYF. The rearrangement links TRBV2 to TRBJ2-5; 8 bases align to TRBD1. V shed 6 bases, J shed 5 bases, and the junction held 11 bases outside the gene matches. This CDR3 is built from 15 residues. Germline V gene sequence: CDR1 SNHLY, CDR2 FYNNEI.

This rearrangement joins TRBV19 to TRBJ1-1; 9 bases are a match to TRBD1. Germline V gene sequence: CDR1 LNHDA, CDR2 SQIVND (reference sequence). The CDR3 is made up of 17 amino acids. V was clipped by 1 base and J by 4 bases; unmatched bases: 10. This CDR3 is CASSIVADRGPFTEAFF. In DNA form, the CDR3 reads TGTGCCAGTAGTATAGTCGCGGACAGGGGACCATTCACTGAAGCTTTCTTT.

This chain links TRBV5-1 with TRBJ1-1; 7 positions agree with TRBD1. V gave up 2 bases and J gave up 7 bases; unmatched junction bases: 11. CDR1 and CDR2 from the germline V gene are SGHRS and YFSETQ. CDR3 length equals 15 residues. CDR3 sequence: CASSLRQGSEVEAFF. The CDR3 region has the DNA TGCGCCAGCAGCTTAAGACAGGGTTCGGAAGTTGAAGCTTTCTTT.

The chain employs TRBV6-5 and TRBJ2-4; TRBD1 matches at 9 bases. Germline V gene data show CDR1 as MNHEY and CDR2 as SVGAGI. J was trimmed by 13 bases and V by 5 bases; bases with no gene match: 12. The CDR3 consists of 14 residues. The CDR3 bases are TGTGCCAGCAGTACCCGGGACAGGGACCAAAGGCAGTACTTC. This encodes CASSTRDRDQRQYF.

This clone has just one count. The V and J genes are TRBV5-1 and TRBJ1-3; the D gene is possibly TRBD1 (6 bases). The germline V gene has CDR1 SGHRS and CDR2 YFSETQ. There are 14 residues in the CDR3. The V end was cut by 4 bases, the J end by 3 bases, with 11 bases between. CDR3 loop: CASSQTGYGNTIYF. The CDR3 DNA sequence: TGCGCCAGCAGCCAGACAGGATATGGAAACACCATATATTTT.

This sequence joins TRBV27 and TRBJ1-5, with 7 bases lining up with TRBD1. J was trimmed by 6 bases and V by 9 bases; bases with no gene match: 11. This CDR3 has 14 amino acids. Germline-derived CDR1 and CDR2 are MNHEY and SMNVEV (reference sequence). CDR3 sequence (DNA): TGTGCCAGTAGACCGACAGGGACAAGTCAGCCCCAGCATTTT. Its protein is CASRPTGTSQPQHF.

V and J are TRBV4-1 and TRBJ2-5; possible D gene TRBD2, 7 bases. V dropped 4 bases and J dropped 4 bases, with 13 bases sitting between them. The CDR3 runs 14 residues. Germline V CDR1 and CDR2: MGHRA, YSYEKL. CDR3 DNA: TGCGCCAGCAGCCCATACGGGGGGCGAGAGACCCAGTACTTC. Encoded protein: CASSPYGGRETQYF.

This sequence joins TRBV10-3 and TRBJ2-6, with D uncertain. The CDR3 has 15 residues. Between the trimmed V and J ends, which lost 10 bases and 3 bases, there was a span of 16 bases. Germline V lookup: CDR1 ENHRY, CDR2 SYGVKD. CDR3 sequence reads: CANRKEYGGANVLTF. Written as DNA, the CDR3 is TGTGCCAACAGAAAGGAGTACGGTGGGGCCAACGTCCTGACTTTC.